Each of the 2 T cell receptor beta chains below was sequenced from the same sample in a study of cytomegalovirus exposure and HLA in healthy donors. Both 60 Vbeta primers and 13 Jbeta primers went into the PCR. Here immunoSEQ multiplex PCR was the method, and the copy in TCRdb shows in-frame clones only, minus some. The repertoire holds over 200,000 clones, with 82% as singletons. Sequencing was carried out using PBMCs. These receptors were taken from a man aged 35 to 55 in good health and CMV-seropositive.

The CDR3 spells CASRRDINEQFF. In nucleotides, the CDR3 is TGCGCCAGCCGCCGGGACATCAATGAGCAGTTCTTC. The J gene is TRBJ2-1, the V gene TRBV23-1, with D maybe TRBD1 (6 bases). TRBV23-1 is an open reading frame whose function is uncertain. V dropped 8 bases and J dropped 6 bases, with 11 bases sitting between them. The length of the CDR3 is 12 residues.

The chain has TRBV9 and TRBJ2-2, with D possibly TRBD2 on 6 matching bases. The CDR3 is 17 amino acids. V dropped 0 bases and J dropped 0 bases, with 12 bases sitting between them. Germline assignment: CDR1 SGDLS and CDR2 YYNGEE. The DNA of the CDR3 is TGTGCCAGCAGCGTAGATTGGGGCGGGGCGAACACCGGGGAGCTGTTTTTT. It yields the protein CASSVDWGGANTGELFF.